This T cell receptor (beta chain) was sequenced in a study of blood T cell repertoires in COVID-19. The wider study: Acute-phase and convalescent COVID-19 samples originated in the United States, Italy and Spain. Sources were T cells, B-cell-depleted T cells, or PBMCs; the material itself was cDNA or gDNA.

This clone was detected only a few times. Original processing notes: Using reference gene primer amplification, nucleated cell counts were estimated. Using immunoSEQ multiplex PCR, the repertoire was profiled, and TCRdb retains in-frame clones only, with some absent. The D gene and trimming were derived from the DNA, and the V and J assignments and clone size from that table. The repertoire holds a few hundred thousand clones, with around 87% as singletons. Trimming took off 0 bases at V and 3 bases at J, with 6 bases between the two ends. Germline CDR1 and CDR2: SNHLY and FYNNEI. The CDR3 is 14 residues long. Seattle's cohort entered during active infection and was followed longitudinally.

The receptor was derived from a woman aged 25 to 39 with COVID-19, enrolled during active disease. The source material was peripheral blood. The chain employs TRBV2 and TRBJ1-5; D gene unclear. The CDR3 is CASSEASFNQPQHF. Written as DNA, the CDR3 is TGTGCCAGCAGTGAAGCCAGTTTCAATCAGCCCCAGCATTTT.